This TCR beta chain was sequenced in a study of T cell responses to AZD1222 COVID-19 vaccine. Study-wide background: Pooled together were second doses at about 4 or about 12 weeks. Study-level results: Elevations in Spike-specific TCR breadth and depth followed administration of two AZD1222 doses. The study reported that nearly half of spike-specific TCRs target unmutated variant regions. Regions 160-218 and 743-854 held dominance among vaccine-associated CD4 TCRs, which spanned spike.

V trimming: 6 bases; J trimming: 7 bases; junction bases outside the gene matches: 8. The CDR3 loop spans 14 amino acids. The germline V gene has CDR1 MDHEN and CDR2 SYDVKM. Method: immunoSEQ multiplex PCR; TCRdb's copy keeps in-frame clones and lacks some. The data contain some 100,000 clones, roughly nine tenths of them singletons. Points on this clone: As yet, its antigen is unknown.

The receptor was derived from an adult in good health. The material was peripheral blood, obtained on day 0 of AZD1222 vaccination. The genes are TRBV28 and TRBJ1-5; the match to TRBD1 covers 8 bases. The CDR3 region is CASSSPGGSQPQHF. In DNA form, the CDR3 reads TGTGCCAGCAGCAGTCCAGGGGGCTCACAGCCCCAGCATTTT.